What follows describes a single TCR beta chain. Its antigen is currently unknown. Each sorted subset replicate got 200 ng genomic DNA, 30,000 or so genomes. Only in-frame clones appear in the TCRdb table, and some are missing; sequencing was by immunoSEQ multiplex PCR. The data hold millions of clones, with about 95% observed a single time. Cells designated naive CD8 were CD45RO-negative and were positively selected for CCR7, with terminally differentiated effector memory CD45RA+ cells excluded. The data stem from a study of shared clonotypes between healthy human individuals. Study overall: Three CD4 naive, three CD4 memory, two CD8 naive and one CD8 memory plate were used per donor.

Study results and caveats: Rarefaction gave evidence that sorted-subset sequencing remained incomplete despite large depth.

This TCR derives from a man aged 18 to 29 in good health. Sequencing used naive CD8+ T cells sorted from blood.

CDR3 in DNA: TGTGCCAGCAGCTTCCCGACCGAAGCGCGACAGAAGAGCTCCTACAATGAGCAGTTCTTC. It yields the protein CASSFPTEARQKSSYNEQFF. This chain uses TRBV28 with TRBJ2-1, with D maybe TRBD1 (5 bases). The CDR3 length is 20 residues. Germline V gene lookup returns CDR1 MDHEN and CDR2 SYDVKM. The V gene lost 6 bases and the J gene lost 0 bases, with 27 bases spanning the gap.